This T cell receptor (beta chain) originates from a study of blood T cell repertoires in COVID-19. The overall study: Spain, Italy and the United States supplied samples that represented acute and convalescent COVID-19.

Germline CDR1 SGDLS, CDR2 YYNGEE. V lost 4 bases, J lost 2 bases, and 5 bases stayed unmatched. CDR3 length: 17 residues. Per the original methods: Using reference gene primer amplification, nucleated cell counts were estimated. Profiled with immunoSEQ multiplex PCR; TCRdb holds only in-frame clones, not every one. V and J calls and clone size are given by that table; D and trimming were obtained from the DNA. This sample yields roughly 73,000 clones, of which approximately 90% are seen a single time; roughly 2.7% belongs to the top ten. This TCR was sampled from a man between 65 and 85 years old with active or convalescent COVID-19. This chain links TRBV9 with TRBJ2-5; 16 bases align to TRBD2. Sequenced: peripheral blood. The CDR3 spells CASSLGTSGRVQETQYF. The CDR3 nucleotides read TGTGCCAGCAGCCTCGGGACTAGCGGGAGGGTACAAGAGACCCAGTACTTC.